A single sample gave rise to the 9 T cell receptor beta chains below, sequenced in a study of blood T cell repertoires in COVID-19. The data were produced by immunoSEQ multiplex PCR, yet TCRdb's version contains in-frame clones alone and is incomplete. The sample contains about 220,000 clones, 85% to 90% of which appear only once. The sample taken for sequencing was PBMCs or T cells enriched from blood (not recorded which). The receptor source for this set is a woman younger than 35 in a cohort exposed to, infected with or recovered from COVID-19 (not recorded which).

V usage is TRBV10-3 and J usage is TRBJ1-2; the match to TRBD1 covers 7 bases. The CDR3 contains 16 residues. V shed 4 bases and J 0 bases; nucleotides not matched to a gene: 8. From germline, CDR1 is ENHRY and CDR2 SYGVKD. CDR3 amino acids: CAISVWGTVANYGYTF. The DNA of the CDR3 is TGTGCCATCAGTGTGTGGGGGACAGTAGCTAACTATGGCTACACCTTC.

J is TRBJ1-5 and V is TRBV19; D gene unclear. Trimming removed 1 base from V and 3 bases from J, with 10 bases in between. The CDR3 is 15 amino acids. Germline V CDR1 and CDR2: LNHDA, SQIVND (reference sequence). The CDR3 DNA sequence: TGTGCCAGTAGTATAGCCTGGGCCATCAATCAGCCCCAGCATTTT. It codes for CASSIAWAINQPQHF.

CDR3 sequence (DNA): TGTGCCAGCAGCCCCCGGGACAGGGACACTGAAGCTTTCTTT. Its protein product is CASSPRDRDTEAFF. The J gene is TRBJ1-1, the V gene TRBV3-1 (or the pseudogene TRBV3-2); 9 bases are shared with TRBD1. Germline V lookup: CDR1 LGHDT, CDR2 YNNKEL (reference sequence). With V trimmed by 4 bases and J by 3 bases, 3 bases remained unmatched. The CDR3 runs 14 residues.

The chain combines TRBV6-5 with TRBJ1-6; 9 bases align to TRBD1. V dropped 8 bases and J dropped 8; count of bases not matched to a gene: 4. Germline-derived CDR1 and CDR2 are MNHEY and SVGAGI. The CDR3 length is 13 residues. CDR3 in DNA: TGTGCCAGCCGGGACAGGGTGGATTCACCCCTCCACTTT. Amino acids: CASRDRVDSPLHF.

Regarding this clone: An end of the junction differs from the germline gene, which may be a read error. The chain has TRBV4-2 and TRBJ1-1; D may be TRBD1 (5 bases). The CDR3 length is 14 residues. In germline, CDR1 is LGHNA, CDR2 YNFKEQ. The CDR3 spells CASSQPGGNAEAFF. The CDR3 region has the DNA TGTGCCAGCAGCCAGCCCGGGGGGAACGCTGAAGCTTTCTTT.

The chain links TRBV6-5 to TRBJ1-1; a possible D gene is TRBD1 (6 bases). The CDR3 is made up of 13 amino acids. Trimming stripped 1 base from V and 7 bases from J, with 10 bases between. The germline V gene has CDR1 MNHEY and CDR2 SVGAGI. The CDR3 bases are TGTGCCAGCAGTTACTTTGAACAGGGTGAAGCTTTCTTT. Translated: CASSYFEQGEAFF.

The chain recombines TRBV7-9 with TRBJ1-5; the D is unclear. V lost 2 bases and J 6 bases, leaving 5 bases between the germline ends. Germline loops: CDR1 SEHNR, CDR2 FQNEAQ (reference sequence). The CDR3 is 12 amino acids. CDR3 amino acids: CASSLPLQPQHF. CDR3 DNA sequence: TGTGCCAGCAGCTTACCCCTTCAGCCCCAGCATTTT.

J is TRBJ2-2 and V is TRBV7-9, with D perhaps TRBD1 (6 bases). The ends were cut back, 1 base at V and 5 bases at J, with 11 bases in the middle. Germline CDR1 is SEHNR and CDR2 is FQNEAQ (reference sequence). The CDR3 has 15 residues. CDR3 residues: CASSLEGVTTGELFF. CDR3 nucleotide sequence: TGTGCCAGCAGCTTAGAGGGGGTGACGACCGGGGAGCTGTTTTTT.

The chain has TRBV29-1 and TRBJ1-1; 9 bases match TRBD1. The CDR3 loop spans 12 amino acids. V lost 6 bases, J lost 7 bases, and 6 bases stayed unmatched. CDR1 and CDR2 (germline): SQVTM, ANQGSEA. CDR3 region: CSVGTGHREAFF. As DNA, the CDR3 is TGCAGCGTAGGGACAGGGCACCGTGAAGCTTTCTTT.